A single sample gave rise to the 3 T cell receptor beta chains below, sequenced in a study of blood T cell repertoires in COVID-19. The assay was immunoSEQ multiplex PCR, and TCRdb's table has in-frame clones only and misses some. The sample has about 410,000 clones, 90% seen once. The sample was PBMCs or T cells enriched from blood (not recorded which). The receptors were gathered from a man younger than 35 who had recovered from COVID-19.

This rearrangement joins TRBV19 to TRBJ2-1, with D possibly being TRBD2 (7 bases). The CDR3 loop spans 14 amino acids. The V end lost 10 bases, the J end lost 5 bases, and 18 bases lay between the germline ends. The germline V gene encodes CDR1 LNHDA and CDR2 SQIVND (reference sequence). CDR3 nucleotide sequence: TGTGCCACACGGGGGGCCCTTTGGAACAATGAGCAGTTCTTC. The encoded protein is CATRGALWNNEQFF.

This clone was observed a few times. The genes are TRBV5-6 and TRBJ1-1, with D possibly matching TRBD1 (5 bases). The V end was cut by 0 bases, the J end by 12 bases, with 12 bases between. This CDR3 is built from 12 residues. CDR1 and CDR2 (germline): SGHDT, YYEEEE. The chain's CDR3 is CASSLGRGGTFF. The CDR3 DNA reads TGTGCCAGCAGCTTGGGAAGGGGAGGGACTTTCTTT.

The rearrangement uses TRBV5-1 and TRBJ1-1, with a weak D call TRBD1 (5 bases). This CDR3 comprises 15 residues. Trimming pared 0 bases from V and 8 bases from J, leaving 17 bases between. CDR1 and CDR2 from the germline V gene are SGHRS and YFSETQ. The CDR3 DNA sequence: TGCGCCAGCAGCTTGGCCCAGGGCTTAGAAGGGGAAGCTTTCTTT. Residues: CASSLAQGLEGEAFF.